This T cell receptor (beta chain) appears in the sequencing data of a study of sequential checkpoint blockade in melanoma. TCRdb's table, derived via immunoSEQ multiplex PCR, lists solely in-frame clones and lacks some. The table includes some 11,000 clones, approximately 71% detected once. This CDR3 comprises 14 residues. Germline V gives CDR1 SEHNR, CDR2 FQNEAQ (reference sequence). V was trimmed by 7 bases and J by 4 bases, leaving 15 bases between them. Documented treatment: randomized to nivolumab then ipilimumab (arm A) or the reverse (arm B). Live CD3+CD8+ CD19− CD56− cells were sorted from PBMCs.

The rearrangement joins TRBV7-9 to TRBJ2-3, with a weak D call TRBD2 (7 bases). The clonotype originates from a human donor with melanoma. The sequencing here drew on CD8+ T cells sorted from blood (inferred from file names), taken from a patient given nivolumab and ipilimumab in sequence. CDR3 in amino acids: CASIRGGAADTQYF. The DNA for the CDR3 is TGTGCCAGCATACGAGGGGGGGCCGCAGATACGCAGTATTTT.